Listed below are T cell receptor beta chains from one sample, sequenced in a study of T cell repertoires in cytomegalovirus infection. MiXCR, applied by TCRdb to the reads, yields one record per CDR3 protein. The data hold around 550,000 distinct CDR3 sequences, with about 26% observed a single time. Sequenced sample: PBMCs. These receptors were taken from a human donor in good health (CMV status not recorded). Some clones in this sample may be carry-over from other donors' samples. Both conserved end residues are part of each CDR3. The order of the fields is CDR3 protein, CDR3 DNA, D gene, V gene, J gene, clone size. The D gene is left open where the match is weak. Clone size, where shown, is once, few, many, or a class for clones that have expanded.

CDR3 protein: CASSRGGGGTSDEQYF
CDR3 DNA: TGTGCCAGCAGTCGCGGGGGGGGCGGTACTTCGGACGAGCAGTACTTC
D gene: TRBD2
V gene: TRBV12-3/TRBV12-4
J gene: TRBJ2-7
clone size: many

CDR3 protein: CASSLGGLGSSYNEQFF
CDR3 DNA: TGTGCCAGCAGCTTAGGGGGCTTGGGCAGCTCCTACAATGAGCAGTTCTTC
D gene: .
V gene: TRBV7-6
J gene: TRBJ2-1
clone size: few

CDR3 protein: CASSLDPGRQETQYF
CDR3 DNA: TGTGCCAGCAGCTTAGATCCGGGCCGCCAAGAGACCCAGTACTTC
D gene: .
V gene: TRBV7-2
J gene: TRBJ2-5
clone size: many

CDR3 protein: CASSFALPNNEQFF
CDR3 DNA: TGTGCCAGCAGTTTTGCACTACCGAACAATGAGCAGTTCTTC
D gene: .
V gene: TRBV12-3/TRBV12-4
J gene: TRBJ2-1
clone size: few

CDR3 protein: CASSQDPGGVETQYF
CDR3 DNA: TGTGCCAGCAGCCAAGACCCAGGGGGTGTGGAGACCCAGTACTTC
D gene: TRBD1
V gene: TRBV3-1
J gene: TRBJ2-5
clone size: .

CDR3 protein: CSARGARGNLNEQFF
CDR3 DNA: TGCAGTGCTAGAGGGGCTAGGGGGAACCTCAATGAGCAGTTCTTC
D gene: .
V gene: TRBV20-1
J gene: TRBJ2-1
clone size: once

CDR3 protein: CASTLGQPNFSGNTIYF
CDR3 DNA: TGTGCCAGCACCTTGGGACAGCCCAATTTCTCTGGAAACACCATATATTTT
D gene: TRBD1
V gene: TRBV12-3/TRBV12-4
J gene: TRBJ1-3
clone size: few

CDR3 protein: CASTKGGGYTF
CDR3 DNA: TGTGCCAGCACCAAAGGAGGAGGCTACACCTTC
D gene: .
V gene: TRBV6-6
J gene: TRBJ1-2
clone size: few

CDR3 protein: CASSFSGSTYYEQFF
CDR3 DNA: TGTGCCAGCAGTTTTAGCGGGAGTACCTACTATGAGCAGTTCTTC
D gene: TRBD2
V gene: TRBV6-2/TRBV6-3
J gene: TRBJ2-1
clone size: few

CDR3 protein: CASSIGQDYGYTF
CDR3 DNA: TGTGCCAGCAGCATAGGACAGGACTATGGCTACACCTTC
D gene: TRBD1
V gene: TRBV7-2
J gene: TRBJ1-2
clone size: many

CDR3 protein: CSVRAGSYEQYF
CDR3 DNA: TGCAGCGTTCGGGCGGGCTCCTACGAGCAGTACTTC
D gene: .
V gene: TRBV29-1
J gene: TRBJ2-7
clone size: .

CDR3 protein: CASSQSAWGSTEAFF
CDR3 DNA: TGCGCCAGCAGCCAGTCAGCCTGGGGAAGCACTGAAGCTTTCTTT
D gene: .
V gene: TRBV4-3
J gene: TRBJ1-1
clone size: few

CDR3 protein: CASSYSTESTDTQYF
CDR3 DNA: TGTGCCAGCAGTTACTCGACAGAGAGCACAGATACGCAGTATTTT
D gene: .
V gene: TRBV6-2/TRBV6-3
J gene: TRBJ2-3
clone size: .

CDR3 protein: CASSIVTGPRRGYTF
CDR3 DNA: TGTGCCAGCAGTATTGTTACGGGACCCCGGAGGGGCTACACCTTC
D gene: .
V gene: TRBV28
J gene: TRBJ1-2
clone size: few

CDR3 protein: CSAPRLALYNEQFF
CDR3 DNA: TGCAGTGCTCCGAGACTAGCGCTTTACAATGAGCAGTTCTTC
D gene: TRBD2
V gene: TRBV20-1
J gene: TRBJ2-1
clone size: .

CDR3 protein: CASSSWGGGANVLTF
CDR3 DNA: TGTGCCAGCAGTTCCTGGGGTGGTGGGGCCAACGTCCTGACTTTC
D gene: .
V gene: TRBV6-1
J gene: TRBJ2-6
clone size: .

CDR3 protein: CASSLFPPRETQYF
CDR3 DNA: TGTGCCAGCAGCTTATTCCCTCCAAGGGAGACCCAGTACTTC
D gene: .
V gene: TRBV7-4
J gene: TRBJ2-5
clone size: .

CDR3 protein: CASSQDRRGSGNTIYF
CDR3 DNA: TGCGCCAGCAGCCAAGATCGCCGGGGCTCTGGAAACACCATATATTTT
D gene: .
V gene: TRBV4-1
J gene: TRBJ1-3
clone size: .

CDR3 protein: CASSLDPDRVAEAFF
CDR3 DNA: TGCGCCAGCAGCTTGGATCCGGACAGGGTGGCTGAAGCTTTCTTT
D gene: TRBD1
V gene: TRBV5-1
J gene: TRBJ1-1
clone size: .